This entry concerns a single TCR beta chain. This entry is derived from a study of control samples from healthy donors and cancer patients. Losses at the gene ends were 4 bases for V and 5 bases for J; bases not matched to a gene: 13. The CDR3 totals 16 residues. The V gene's germline CDR1 is SGDLS and CDR2 YYNGEE. Sequenced by immunoSEQ multiplex PCR; TCRdb stores in-frame clones only, minus some. This sample has some 130,000 clones, with about 95% found just once. The V and J genes are TRBV9 and TRBJ1-2; 8 nucleotides match TRBD1. The clonotype was recovered from a man aged 25 to 45 in good health. The sequenced material came from blood. CDR3 bases: TGTGCCAGCAGCCTGGCCGGGACAGGAGATTATTATGGCTACACCTTC. This codes for CASSLAGTGDYYGYTF.